This is a list of T cell receptor beta chains from one sample in a study of multiple sclerosis patients with progressive multifocal leukoencephalopathy. Assay used: immunoSEQ multiplex PCR; TCRdb lists only in-frame clones, some missing. The table shows around 25,000 clones, with approximately 90% occurring only once. Sample: PBMCs, taken from a patient treated with natalizumab. These receptors were taken from a man aged 25-45 years with multiple sclerosis. Each CDR3 is given without its conserved first and last residue. D genes are given only for firm matches.

d_call v_call cdr3_aa
. TRBV9 VSSWNGRGDEQY
. TRBV15 ATSSRDEQF
. TRBV27 ASSNSGPNEQY
. TRBV5-1 ASREVTGANYGYT
. TRBV27 ASSHFPLDEQF
TRBD2 TRBV4-2 ASSQRLAGAGGTDTQY
TRBD2 TRBV5-6 ASRRRTSGEQF
. TRBV27 ASSFLIPDGTDTQY
TRBD2 TRBV5-1 ASSWGPGGEQF
. TRBV5-4 ASSTNPLRQETQY
TRBD2 TRBV19 ASSLSGLAGGYNEQF
. TRBV25-1 ASSGNRVNGYT
. TRBV10-3 AISESEARTEAF
. TRBV4-2 ASSQDVRNQPQH
. TRBV7-2 ASSLVGGTGNTIY